This TCR beta chain emerged from a study of regulatory T cells in long-lasting Graves disease. At the level of the study: Patients met the persistent Graves' disease definition after over 5 years of antithyroid drugs with positive TSH receptor antibodies. Study results and caveats: Persistent disease showed a preference for TRBV28, TRBJ1-2 and TRBJ2-5. Peripheral blood, not thyroid tissue, was the sole material studied. Patients with persistent disease shared 2,500 to 3,500 public clonotypes, outpacing the 900 to 1,000 shared by new patients.

Ten or more counts support this clonotype. The target antigen is unknown. Time point in this sample: persistent/refractory GD, antithyroid drugs over 5 years with positive TRAb. Scientists built the TCR library using RNA that was extracted from PBMCs. The CDR3 is 12 residues long. Looked up from germline, CDR1 is SGHTA and CDR2 is FQGTGA. Trimming cost V 5 bases and J 8 bases; bases outside gene matches: 5. Arm-PCR of CDR3 regions with iRepertoire HTBI primers generated TCR beta libraries. TCRdb passed the multiplex PCR reads through MiXCR, listing each CDR3 protein once. The repertoire holds 450,000 or so distinct CDR3 sequences, with 20% to 25% as singletons.

V and J are TRBV7-3 and TRBJ1-2, with 7 bases fitting TRBD1. The receptor was isolated from a female donor with Graves disease. Sequenced material: peripheral blood mononuclear cells (PBMCs), taken when the disease was refractory, from a patient treated with antithyroid drugs. The CDR3 DNA sequence: TGTGCCAGCAGCGCCGGGACAGACGGCTACACCTTC. It specifies CASSAGTDGYTF.